A selection of T cell receptor beta chains follows, all from one sample in a study of blood T cell repertoires in COVID-19. The repertoire was sequenced with immunoSEQ multiplex PCR; TCRdb's copy has only in-frame clones and lacks some. The data hold around 160,000 clones, with 80% observed a single time. Sequenced input: peripheral blood. The receptors stem from a man aged 60-69 years with active or convalescent COVID-19. The CDR3 runs from the conserved cysteine through the conserved F or W. D genes are given only for firm matches. Not all rows give a size; the values are once, few, many and, for expanded clones, a class.

J: TRBJ2-1; size: few; D: TRBD2; V: TRBV18; CDR3: CASSYGTSGSNEQFF; DNA: TGTGCCAGCTCATACGGGACTAGCGGGAGCAATGAGCAGTTCTTC
J: TRBJ1-5; size: NA; D: NA; V: TRBV27; CDR3: CASSPSGERTWQPQHF; DNA: TGTGCCAGCAGCCCCTCAGGTGAACGCACTTGGCAGCCCCAGCATTTT
J: TRBJ1-1; size: NA; D: NA; V: TRBV9; CDR3: CASSPAGNTEAFF; DNA: TGTGCCAGCAGCCCTGCGGGAAACACTGAAGCTTTCTTT
J: TRBJ1-2; size: NA; D: NA; V: TRBV5-5; CDR3: CASSLLAYGYTF; DNA: TGTGCCAGCAGCTTGTTGGCTTACGGCTACACCTTC
J: TRBJ2-7; size: NA; D: NA; V: TRBV4-3; CDR3: CASSQDSGDEQYF; DNA: TGCGCCAGCAGCCAAGACTCGGGGGACGAGCAGTACTTC
J: TRBJ2-6; size: NA; D: NA; V: TRBV5-1; CDR3: CASSSTDSGANVLTF; DNA: TGCGCCAGCAGTTCGACAGACTCTGGGGCCAACGTCCTGACTTTC
J: TRBJ1-5; size: few; D: NA; V: TRBV6-2/TRBV6-3; CDR3: CASSYPPRVERDQPQHF; DNA: TGTGCCAGCAGTTATCCCCCCAGGGTGGAGCGGGATCAGCCCCAGCATTTT
J: TRBJ1-2; size: NA; D: TRBD1; V: TRBV28; CDR3: CASSPPGQGLGYTF; DNA: TGTGCCAGCAGTCCCCCGGGACAGGGGTTAGGCTACACCTTC
J: TRBJ1-1; size: NA; D: NA; V: TRBV7-2; CDR3: CASSYRRTSGEAFF; DNA: TGTGCCAGCAGCTATAGACGGACTTCGGGCGAAGCTTTCTTT
J: TRBJ1-6; size: NA; D: NA; V: TRBV27; CDR3: CASSLLSGAPLHF; DNA: TGTGCCAGCAGTTTACTTTCTGGGGCGCCCCTCCACTTT
J: TRBJ2-1; size: NA; D: TRBD2; V: TRBV28; CDR3: CASETPRTSGSRNEQFF; DNA: TGTGCCAGCGAGACCCCAAGGACTAGCGGGAGTCGGAATGAGCAGTTCTTC
J: TRBJ1-4; size: NA; D: TRBD1; V: TRBV25-1; CDR3: CASRTGTGGEKLFF; DNA: TGTGCCAGCAGAACCGGGACAGGGGGTGAAAAACTGTTTTTT
J: TRBJ2-3; size: once; D: NA; V: TRBV18; CDR3: CASSQLGHSTDTQYF; DNA: TGTGCCAGCTCACAACTGGGGCATTCCACAGATACGCAGTATTTT
J: TRBJ2-2; size: NA; D: NA; V: TRBV18; CDR3: CASSTRSPANTGELFF; DNA: TGTGCCAGCTCAACCCGCTCGCCAGCGAACACCGGGGAGCTGTTTTTT
J: TRBJ1-2; size: NA; D: NA; V: TRBV10-3; CDR3: CAISEQYHTSGAGGYTF; DNA: TGTGCCATCAGTGAGCAATACCATACATCAGGGGCGGGTGGCTACACCTTC
J: TRBJ2-7; size: NA; D: TRBD2; V: TRBV7-3; CDR3: CASSSGLAGDGVWYF; DNA: TGTGCCAGCAGCTCGGGACTAGCGGGAGATGGGGTATGGTACTTC
J: TRBJ1-4; size: few; D: TRBD1; V: TRBV28; CDR3: CASRLDRGVTNEKLFF; DNA: TGTGCCAGCAGATTGGACAGGGGGGTGACTAATGAAAAACTGTTTTTT
J: TRBJ2-1; size: NA; D: NA; V: TRBV21-1; CDR3: CASSKATTSGRAGEHNEQFF; DNA: TGTGCCAGCAGCAAAGCGACTACTAGCGGGAGGGCCGGAGAACACAATGAGCAGTTCTTC
J: TRBJ2-1; size: NA; D: NA; V: TRBV6-5; CDR3: CASSYSRVYNEQFF; DNA: TGTGCCAGCAGTTACTCGAGAGTCTACAATGAGCAGTTCTTC
J: TRBJ2-3; size: NA; D: NA; V: TRBV7-2; CDR3: CASSLLGVSADTQYF; DNA: TGTGCCAGCAGCTTACTAGGGGTTTCCGCAGATACGCAGTATTTT
J: TRBJ2-1; size: NA; D: TRBD2; V: TRBV7-8; CDR3: CASSFGIAGNEQFF; DNA: TGTGCCAGCAGCTTCGGTATAGCGGGGAATGAGCAGTTCTTC
J: TRBJ1-5; size: NA; D: TRBD1; V: TRBV2; CDR3: CASSGGQANQPQHF; DNA: TGTGCCAGCAGTGGGGGACAGGCCAATCAGCCCCAGCATTTT
J: TRBJ1-6; size: NA; D: NA; V: TRBV7-3; CDR3: CASSPGYNSPLHF; DNA: TGTGCCAGCAGTCCGGGCTATAATTCACCCCTCCACTTT
J: TRBJ2-1; size: NA; D: TRBD1; V: TRBV6-6; CDR3: CASSYRDRVDFF; DNA: TGTGCCAGCAGTTACCGGGACAGGGTCGATTTCTTC
J: TRBJ2-3; size: NA; D: NA; V: TRBV19; CDR3: CASSIGLSLDTQYF; DNA: TGTGCCAGTAGTATCGGACTTTCTCTCGATACGCAGTATTTT
J: TRBJ1-5; size: NA; D: TRBD1; V: TRBV28; CDR3: CASTAQGAPNQPQHF; DNA: TGTGCCAGCACCGCACAGGGGGCCCCCAATCAGCCCCAGCATTTT
J: TRBJ1-2; size: NA; D: TRBD1; V: TRBV9; CDR3: CASSGADRVYGYTF; DNA: TGTGCCAGCAGCGGAGCCGACAGGGTCTATGGCTACACCTTC
J: TRBJ2-3; size: NA; D: NA; V: TRBV18; CDR3: CASSPSEGADTQYF; DNA: TGTGCCAGCTCACCATCCGAGGGGGCAGATACGCAGTATTTT
J: TRBJ2-3; size: NA; D: TRBD2; V: TRBV19; CDR3: CASSTGLDSTDTQYF; DNA: TGTGCCAGTAGTACAGGACTAGACAGCACAGATACGCAGTATTTT
J: TRBJ2-7; size: NA; D: TRBD2; V: TRBV6-5; CDR3: CASPTTSGTWSEQYF; DNA: TGTGCCAGCCCAACGACTAGCGGGACTTGGTCCGAGCAGTACTTC
J: TRBJ1-5; size: NA; D: NA; V: TRBV3-1/TRBV3-2; CDR3: CASSFQGFNQPQHF; DNA: TGTGCCAGCAGCTTTCAGGGTTTCAATCAGCCCCAGCATTTT
J: TRBJ1-5; size: NA; D: TRBD1; V: TRBV2; CDR3: CASSPGQGRQPQHF; DNA: TGTGCCAGCAGTCCGGGACAGGGACGCCAGCCCCAGCATTTT
J: TRBJ2-2; size: once; D: TRBD2; V: TRBV11-2; CDR3: CASSSGRLAGGIRELFF; DNA: TGTGCCAGCAGCTCTGGGAGACTAGCGGGAGGTATTAGGGAGCTGTTTTTT
J: TRBJ2-5; size: NA; D: TRBD2; V: TRBV19; CDR3: CASSVTSGETQYF; DNA: TGTGCCAGTAGTGTGACTAGCGGCGAGACCCAGTACTTC
J: TRBJ2-5; size: once; D: NA; V: TRBV18; CDR3: CASSRGTGRQETQYF; DNA: TGTGCCAGCTCACGCGGTACAGGAAGACAAGAGACCCAGTACTTC
J: TRBJ1-2; size: NA; D: NA; V: TRBV7-5; CDR3: CVRSSLPEGANYGYTF; DNA: TGTGTCAGAAGCTCACTCCCAGAGGGAGCTAACTATGGCTACACCTTC
J: TRBJ2-7; size: NA; D: NA; V: TRBV2; CDR3: CASIPGLSPEQYF; DNA: TGTGCCAGCATCCCAGGGCTTTCCCCCGAGCAGTACTTC
J: TRBJ2-3; size: NA; D: NA; V: TRBV19; CDR3: CASSIGDTQYF; DNA: TGTGCCAGTAGTATCGGAGATACGCAGTATTTT
J: TRBJ2-3; size: NA; D: TRBD2; V: TRBV10-3; CDR3: CAISLSGRGADTQYF; DNA: TGTGCCATTTCTCTTAGCGGGAGAGGGGCAGATACGCAGTATTTT
J: TRBJ1-4; size: NA; D: NA; V: TRBV29-1; CDR3: CSVDAGGEKLFF; DNA: TGCAGCGTTGATGCGGGAGGGGAAAAACTGTTTTTT
J: TRBJ1-4; size: NA; D: NA; V: TRBV21-1; CDR3: CASSVNTRQGTDEKLFF; DNA: TGTGCCAGCAGCGTAAATACCCGTCAGGGGACGGATGAAAAACTGTTTTTT
J: TRBJ1-2; size: NA; D: NA; V: TRBV5-1; CDR3: CASSQRGLSDGYTF; DNA: TGCGCCAGCAGCCAAAGGGGACTTTCTGATGGCTACACCTTC
J: TRBJ2-4; size: NA; D: TRBD2; V: TRBV4-1; CDR3: CASSQEGASGVLAKNIQYF; DNA: TGCGCCAGCAGCCAAGAAGGGGCTAGCGGAGTCTTAGCCAAAAACATTCAGTACTTC
J: TRBJ2-7; size: NA; D: TRBD1; V: TRBV6-5; CDR3: CASTSGQVSYEQYF; DNA: TGTGCCAGTACATCGGGACAGGTGAGCTACGAGCAGTACTTC
J: TRBJ1-6; size: NA; D: TRBD1; V: TRBV5-1; CDR3: CASSLGQGASPLHF; DNA: TGCGCCAGCAGCTTGGGACAGGGGGCCTCACCCCTCCACTTT
J: TRBJ2-3; size: NA; D: TRBD2; V: TRBV12-3/TRBV12-4; CDR3: CASSLGGGTQYF; DNA: TGTGCCAGCAGTTTAGGGGGGGGTACGCAGTATTTT
J: TRBJ2-5; size: NA; D: TRBD2; V: TRBV15; CDR3: CATRLRGSGRNQETQYF; DNA: TGTGCCACCAGACTTCGGGGTAGCGGGAGGAACCAAGAGACCCAGTACTTC
J: TRBJ1-5; size: NA; D: NA; V: TRBV4-3; CDR3: CASSQEVARGLHF; DNA: TGCGCCAGCAGCCAAGAAGTGGCGCGGGGTCTCCATTTT
J: TRBJ2-6; size: NA; D: NA; V: TRBV11-2; CDR3: CASASTSGANVLTF; DNA: TGTGCCAGCGCCTCGACTTCTGGGGCCAACGTCCTGACTTTC
J: TRBJ1-2; size: NA; D: TRBD1; V: TRBV5-1; CDR3: CASSPAGQGHYGYTF; DNA: TGCGCCAGCAGCCCCGCGGGACAGGGTCATTATGGCTACACCTTC
J: TRBJ2-7; size: NA; D: TRBD1; V: TRBV7-8; CDR3: CASSLKQGQYEQYF; DNA: TGTGCCAGCAGCTTGAAGCAGGGACAGTACGAGCAGTACTTC
J: TRBJ2-6; size: NA; D: TRBD2; V: TRBV5-5; CDR3: CASSLRGGGANVLTF; DNA: TGTGCCAGCAGCTTGCGCGGGGGTGGGGCCAACGTCCTGACTTTC
J: TRBJ2-2; size: NA; D: NA; V: TRBV7-9; CDR3: CASSPGGGANTGELFF; DNA: TGTGCCAGCAGCCCCGGTGGAGGGGCGAACACCGGGGAGCTGTTTTTT
J: TRBJ1-2; size: NA; D: NA; V: TRBV7-3; CDR3: CASSLGPPGFYGYTF; DNA: TGTGCCAGCAGCTTAGGGCCACCAGGGTTCTATGGCTACACCTTC
J: TRBJ2-1; size: once; D: TRBD2; V: TRBV4-1; CDR3: CASSQRLAGVYYNEQFF; DNA: TGCGCCAGCAGCCAACGACTAGCGGGAGTGTACTACAATGAGCAGTTCTTC
J: TRBJ1-2; size: NA; D: TRBD1; V: TRBV28; CDR3: CASAGTGGLDYGYTF; DNA: TGTGCCAGCGCTGGGACAGGGGGCCTTGACTATGGCTACACCTTC
J: TRBJ2-1; size: NA; D: TRBD1; V: TRBV11-3; CDR3: CASGRDRYNEQFF; DNA: TGTGCCAGCGGCCGGGACAGATACAATGAGCAGTTCTTC